This T cell receptor (beta chain) was retrieved from a study of T-cell reconstitution after alpha-beta-depleted transplantation in children. The TCRbeta library was prepared with unique molecular identifiers. MiXCR, applied by TCRdb to the PCR reads, yields one record per CDR3 protein. The sample records roughly 2,900 distinct CDR3 sequences, over 10% being singletons. Trimming pared 1 base from V and 0 bases from J, leaving 15 bases between. The CDR3 extends over 18 amino acids. Germline values: CDR1 MGHRA, CDR2 YSYEKL. The receptor comes from a patient between 2 and 10 years old who had a stem cell transplant for inherited bone marrow failure, so the T cells may come from the graft donor. J is TRBJ1-4 and V is TRBV4-1; D gene uncertain. Here the sequenced sample was PBMCs, mostly from graft donor cells, taken 360 days after TCRalphabeta/CD19-depleted stem cell transplant. The CDR3 bases are TGCGCCAGCAGCCAAGGTGTTGGTACGGCTGCAACTAATGAAAAACTGTTTTTT. Translating gives CASSQGVGTAATNEKLFF.